This entry lists 5 T cell receptor beta chains sequenced from one sample in a study of PD-1 blockade in classical Hodgkin lymphoma. Time point in this sample: cycle 4 day 1 (C4D1), after around six weeks of nivolumab. Every patient was affected by relapse after autologous stem cell transplantation, while exposure to brentuximab vedotin was not uniform. The data were produced by immunoSEQ multiplex PCR, yet TCRdb's version contains in-frame clones alone and is incomplete. The sample shows about 25,000 clones, around 68% of them seen only once. Sequencing used peripheral blood mononuclear cells (PBMCs), obtained before the fourth cycle of nivolumab. These TCRs come from a human donor with classical Hodgkin lymphoma.

The V call is TRBV27, the J call TRBJ2-3; the D gene could be TRBD1 or TRBD2 (6 bases each). The V gene lost 3 bases and the J gene lost 0 bases, with 10 bases spanning the gap. Germline lookup yields CDR1 MNHEY and CDR2 SMNVEV (reference sequence). The CDR3 contains 15 residues. In nucleotides, the CDR3 is TGTGCCAGCAGTTTCAGGGGACTTAGCACAGATACGCAGTATTTT. Protein product: CASSFRGLSTDTQYF.

The gene calls are TRBV5-1 and TRBJ1-5; D perhaps matches TRBD1 (5 bases). CDR3 length: 14 residues. Germline V gives CDR1 SGHRS, CDR2 YFSETQ. V was pared by 2 bases and J by 3 bases, with 9 bases between. This CDR3 reads CASSFDSYNQPQHF. Written as DNA, the CDR3 is TGCGCCAGCAGCTTCGACAGTTACAATCAGCCCCAGCATTTT.

V gene TRBV6-5 combines with J gene TRBJ2-7; 7 bases fit TRBD2. After removal of 10 bases from V and 6 bases from J, the junction contained 9 bases not matched to a gene. CDR1 and CDR2 (germline): MNHEY, SVGAGI. The CDR3 runs 12 residues. The CDR3 region is CATLAGEGEQYF. The CDR3 region has the DNA TGTGCCACCCTCGCGGGGGAGGGCGAGCAGTACTTC.

The chain couples TRBV6-6 to TRBJ1-1; no definite D call. The germline V and J ends were trimmed by 6 bases and 5 bases, with 10 bases remaining between them. Germline CDR1 MNHNY, CDR2 SVGAGI (reference sequence). The CDR3 sequence is 12 residues long. DNA for the CDR3: TGTGCCAGCAGCGCAGGCTGGACTGAAGCTTTCTTT. Its translation is CASSAGWTEAFF.

This clone was seen only a few times. CDR3 nucleotide sequence: TGTGCCAGCATGGGGAGGACTGAAGCTTTCTTT. Translated, it gives CASMGRTEAFF. The gene calls are TRBV6-5 and TRBJ1-1; D unclear. The CDR3 is 11 amino acids. Germline CDR1 and CDR2: MNHEY and SVGAGI. Trimming cost V 7 bases and J 5 bases, with 8 bases left between them.